Each of the 26 T cell receptor beta chains below was sequenced from the same sample in a study of human T cells and chemical hapten exposure. From the RACE reads, TCRdb called clonotypes with MiXCR, one entry per CDR3 protein. The sample shows 250,000 or so distinct CDR3 sequences, approximately 8.6% of them seen only once. The time point denotes: pre-sensitization, week 0. The treatment denotes: therapeutic diphenylcyclopropenone sensitization with weekly scalp DPC. This specimen consisted of whole blood, obtained in connection with sensitization to the hapten diphenylcyclopropenone (DPC). The receptors derive from a woman in her thirties or forties with alopecia areata. Some clones in this sample may be carry-over from other donors' samples.

This clonotype was counted only a few times. A junction end diverges from the germline sequence, so it may reflect a read error. The gene calls are TRBV7-7 and TRBJ2-2; 10 bases are shared with TRBD1. Germline CDR1 and CDR2: SSHAT and FNYEAQ (reference sequence). The length of the CDR3 is 15 residues. CDR3 region: CASSLGQGITGELFF. Written as DNA, the CDR3 is TGTGCTAGCAGCCTGGGACAGGGGATCACCGGGGAGCTGTTTTTT.

The chain links TRBV4-1 to TRBJ2-7; D may be TRBD1 (5 bases). This CDR3 region has 15 residues. Per germline, CDR1 MGHRA and CDR2 YSYEKL. Trimming took 1 base from V and 0 from J, leaving 10 bases between them. CDR3 amino acids: CASSQGDSRSYEQYF. The DNA of the CDR3 is TGCGCCAGCAGCCAAGGCGACAGCCGCTCCTACGAGCAGTACTTC.

V usage is TRBV5-1 and J usage is TRBJ2-5; D perhaps matches TRBD2 (6 bases). The CDR3 sequence is 14 residues long. Trimming left V 2 bases short and J 5 bases short, with 13 bases between. CDR1 and CDR2 from the germline V gene are SGHRS and YFSETQ. The chain's CDR3 is CASSLGRTTETQYF. The CDR3 DNA reads as TGCGCCAGCAGCTTAGGCCGGACTACGGAGACCCAGTACTTC.

This clonotype was counted many times. The chain joins TRBV3-1 to TRBJ1-1; 7 nucleotides match TRBD1. V trimming: 8 bases; J trimming: 6 bases; junction bases outside the gene matches: 9. Germline V gene sequence: CDR1 LGHDT, CDR2 YNNKEL (reference sequence). The CDR3 extends over 13 amino acids. CDR3 in amino acids: CASSDRSSAEAFF. The CDR3 DNA is TGTGCCAGCTCGGACAGGTCATCGGCTGAAGCTTTCTTT.

The gene calls are TRBV20-1 and TRBJ2-3; 8 bases align to TRBD1. The germline gives CDR1 DFQATT, CDR2 SNEGSKA (reference sequence). This CDR3 has 13 amino acids. The ends lost 1 base at V and 3 bases at J; junction bases unmatched: 0. The CDR3 DNA sequence: TGCAGTGCTAGAGGGGACAGGACAGATACGCAGTATTTT. It translates to CSARGDRTDTQYF.

The table lists this clonotype with a few counts. The chain employs TRBV7-2 and TRBJ2-6; 8 nucleotides align to TRBD1. Germline CDR1 is SGHTA and CDR2 is FQGNSA. The J segment lost 1 base and the V segment lost 0 bases, leaving 5 bases of the junction unmatched. The CDR3 length is 18 residues. CDR3 DNA sequence: TGTGCCAGCAGCTTAGCCAGGGGGCTGGAATCTGGGGCCAACGTCCTGACTTTC. This codes for CASSLARGLESGANVLTF.

The V gene is TRBV6-6, the J gene TRBJ1-3, with 9 nucleotides matching TRBD1. The CDR3 covers 15 residues. Per the germline V gene, CDR1 is MNHNY and CDR2 is SVGAGI (reference sequence). J gave up 3 bases and V 5 bases, and 5 bases lay outside the gene matches. CDR3: CASSRGTGNGNTIYF. The CDR3 coding sequence is TGTGCCAGCAGTCGAGGGACAGGGAATGGAAACACCATATATTTT.

The chain combines TRBV12-3 or TRBV12-4 with TRBJ2-7, with D possibly being TRBD2 (5 bases). The CDR3 contains 15 residues. V was trimmed by 3 bases and J by 3 bases, leaving 15 bases between them. This chain's CDR3 is CASSFAGSANYEQYF. CDR3 coding DNA: TGTGCCAGCAGTTTTGCCGGTAGCGCTAACTACGAGCAGTACTTC.

In this sample, this clonotype turned up a few times. The V and J genes are TRBV28 and TRBJ1-2, with D tentatively TRBD1 (6 bases). Trimming took off 5 bases at V and 4 bases at J, with 11 bases between the two ends. The CDR3 is made up of 13 amino acids. CDR1 is MDHEN and CDR2 is SYDVKM in the germline V gene. CDR3 nucleotides: TGTGCCAGCAGTCAGGGGCATGCCTATGGCTACACCTTC. Translation: CASSQGHAYGYTF.

This chain joins TRBV7-8 and TRBJ2-2; D is uncertain. The CDR3 sequence is 13 residues long. Germline CDR1 reads SGHVS; CDR2 reads FQNEAQ. With 2 bases removed from V and 3 bases from J, the gap between germline ends came to 4 bases. The CDR3 sequence: CASSLHYTGELFF. CDR3 nucleotide sequence: TGTGCCAGCAGCTTACACTACACCGGGGAGCTGTTTTTT. Together with reference TRBV7-8 and TRBJ2-2, the CDR3 gives the full variable domain: GAGVSQSPRYKVAKRGQDVALRCDPISGHVSLFWYQQALGQGPEFLTYFQNEAQLDKSGLPSDRFFAERPEGSVSTLKIQRTQQEDSAVYLCASSLHYTGELFFGEGSRLTVL.

This clonotype was counted between two and nine times. The CDR3 nucleotides read TGCGCCAGCAGCCAAGTAAGGACTAACCCCTCCTACGAGCAGTACTTC. It codes for CASSQVRTNPSYEQYF. The chain couples TRBV4-3 to TRBJ2-7; possibly TRBD2 for D (6 bases). The CDR3 is 16 residues long. The germline V and J ends were trimmed by 1 base and 0 bases, with 13 bases remaining between them. Germline V gene lookup returns CDR1 LGHNA and CDR2 YSLEER.

This clonotype was recorded a few times. This CDR3 is CSVGSGVGYTF. The CDR3 bases are TGCAGCGTTGGCTCAGGGGTTGGCTACACCTTC. The chain recombines TRBV29-1 with TRBJ1-2; D may be TRBD1 (6 bases). This CDR3 has 11 amino acids. The germline gives CDR1 SQVTM, CDR2 ANQGSEA. The germline V and J ends were trimmed by 4 bases and 7 bases, with 10 bases remaining between them. Drawing the rest from reference TRBV29-1 and TRBJ1-2, the complete variable domain is SAVISQKPSRDICQRGTSLTIQCQVDSQVTMMFWYRQQPGQSLTLIATANQGSEATYESGFVIDKFPISRPNLTFSTLTVSNMSPEDSSIYLCSVGSGVGYTFGSGTRLTVV.

This chain connects TRBV28 to TRBJ1-5, with TRBD1 matching over 8 bases. This CDR3 is built from 15 residues. Germline V gene data show CDR1 as MDHEN and CDR2 as SYDVKM. V trimming: 6 bases; J trimming: 7 bases; junction bases outside the gene matches: 11. This chain's CDR3 is CASSRLTGVDQPQHF. The CDR3 DNA reads as TGTGCCAGCAGCCGTTTGACAGGGGTTGACCAGCCCCAGCATTTT.

This clonotype was counted many times. The rearrangement links TRBV12-3 or TRBV12-4 to TRBJ2-7; no clear D. The CDR3 length is 14 residues. Trimming stripped 6 bases from V and 6 bases from J, with 18 bases between. The CDR3 spells CASSPTSLRSEQYF. CDR3 coding DNA: TGTGCCAGCAGCCCGACATCCCTACGTTCCGAGCAGTACTTC.

This clonotype was seen a handful of times. The V call is TRBV5-1, the J call TRBJ1-1; 8 positions match TRBD1. The CDR3 extends over 13 amino acids. With 2 bases clipped from V and 5 bases from J, the junction kept 2 bases outside the gene matches. The V gene's germline CDR1 is SGHRS and CDR2 YFSETQ. The CDR3 DNA sequence: TGCGCCAGCAGCTTAGACAGGGGAACTGAAGCTTTCTTT. It encodes CASSLDRGTEAFF. Combining the CDR3 with reference TRBV5-1 and TRBJ1-1 gives the whole variable domain KAGVTQTPRYLIKTRGQQVTLSCSPISGHRSVSWYQQTPGQGLQFLFEYFSETQRNKGNFPGRFSGRQFSNSRSEMNVSTLELGDSALYLCASSLDRGTEAFFGQGTRLTVV.

This clonotype was found a few times. The J gene is TRBJ2-5, the V gene TRBV7-9; D gene ambiguous. The length of the CDR3 is 14 residues. Germline V gene lookup returns CDR1 SEHNR and CDR2 FQNEAQ (reference sequence). Trimming shortened V by 5 bases and J by 0 bases, and 10 bases separated the two germline ends. The CDR3 reads CASSERANQETQYF. Here the CDR3 DNA reads TGTGCCAGCAGCGAACGGGCCAACCAAGAGACCCAGTACTTC.

This chain connects TRBV11-3 to TRBJ2-1, with 8 nucleotides matching TRBD1. Germline values: CDR1 SGHNT, CDR2 YENEEA. V shed 5 bases, J shed 7 bases, and the junction held 10 bases outside the gene matches. The CDR3 totals 15 residues. This CDR3 is CASSPGQGRGNEQFF. In nucleotides, the CDR3 is TGTGCCAGCAGCCCCGGACAGGGAAGGGGGAATGAGCAGTTCTTC.

This clonotype was seen only once. This chain links TRBV7-6 with TRBJ2-7, with 7 bases lining up with TRBD2. The J segment lost 4 bases and the V segment lost 1 base, leaving 10 bases of the junction unmatched. CDR3 size: 16 residues. Per the germline V gene, CDR1 is SGHVS and CDR2 is FNYEAQ. CDR3 region: CASSLVPGGRKYEQYF. CDR3 nucleotide sequence: TGTGCCAGCAGCTTAGTACCGGGGGGAAGAAAATACGAGCAGTACTTC.

This clonotype was picked up a small number of times. This chain links TRBV5-4 with TRBJ2-7, with 8 bases aligning to TRBD1. The CDR3 length is 13 residues. Losses at the gene ends were 3 bases for V and 6 bases for J; bases not matched to a gene: 5. Germline CDR1 reads SGHNT; CDR2 reads YYREEE (reference sequence). The CDR3 here is CASSSDRGAEQYF. The CDR3 coding sequence is TGTGCCAGCAGCTCCGACAGGGGCGCCGAGCAGTACTTC.

The sample holds a few counts of this clonotype. The chain employs TRBV28 and TRBJ2-5; no firm D call. Germline V gene lookup returns CDR1 MDHEN and CDR2 SYDVKM. The CDR3 length is 14 residues. The V end was cut by 4 bases, the J end by 7 bases, with 16 bases between. The CDR3 loop is CASSSPTWRGTQYF. The DNA for the CDR3 is TGTGCCAGCAGTTCCCCGACCTGGAGAGGGACCCAGTACTTC.

This clonotype has ten or more counts. The chain couples TRBV6-4 to TRBJ2-3, with a tentative D call TRBD2 (5 bases). In germline, CDR1 is MRHNA, CDR2 SNTAGT. The ends were cut back, 2 bases at V and 2 bases at J, with 11 bases in the middle. The CDR3 is 15 amino acids. CDR3 bases: TGTGCCAGCAGTGACGGGAGCGGAAACACAGATACGCAGTATTTT. This encodes CASSDGSGNTDTQYF.

The rearrangement joins TRBV6-5 to TRBJ2-1; TRBD1 matches 7 bases. Per germline, CDR1 MNHEY and CDR2 SVGAGI. V was clipped by 7 bases and J by 6 bases; unmatched bases: 3. The CDR3 has 12 amino acids. CDR3 region: CASTNRGNEQFF. CDR3 nucleotide sequence: TGTGCCAGCACAAACAGGGGCAATGAGCAGTTCTTC.

The chain links TRBV18 to TRBJ2-7; D not certain. This CDR3 region has 13 residues. CDR1 and CDR2 from the germline V gene are KGHSH and LQKENI. V dropped 2 bases and J dropped 6 bases, with 11 bases sitting between them. The CDR3 region has the DNA TGTGCCAGCTCACCAAGACGGGCCGTCGAGCAGTACTTC. This codes for CASSPRRAVEQYF.

The chain uses TRBV4-2 and TRBJ2-5, with TRBD2 matching 7 bases. The CDR3 consists of 14 residues. V lost 1 base, J lost 5 bases, and 4 bases stayed unmatched. CDR1 and CDR2 (germline): LGHNA, YNFKEQ. As DNA, the CDR3 is TGTGCCAGCAGCCAAGCAGCGGGGCGGGAGACCCAGTACTTC. Translation gives CASSQAAGRETQYF.

This clonotype appeared a few times. The gene calls are TRBV6-2 or TRBV6-3 and TRBJ2-2, with D perhaps matching TRBD2 (5 bases). The V gene's germline CDR1 is MNHEY and CDR2 SVGEGT. CDR3 length: 10 amino acids. The V and J ends lost 10 bases and 8 bases respectively, with 8 bases between them. CDR3 DNA sequence: TGTGCCACCCGGGGAGGGGAGCTGTTTTTT. Protein: CATRGGELFF.

This sequence joins TRBV6-2 or TRBV6-3 and TRBJ2-3; TRBD2 matches 7 bases. The CDR3 covers 14 residues. Looked up from germline, CDR1 is MNHEY and CDR2 is SVGEGT. J gave up 6 bases and V 5 bases, and 8 bases lay outside the gene matches. In DNA, the CDR3 is TGTGCCAGCAGTGCAAGACTAGCCGTGGATACGCAGTATTTT. It is translated as CASSARLAVDTQYF.